This T cell receptor (beta chain) derives from a study of control samples from healthy donors and cancer patients. V was shortened by 7 bases and J by 1 base, with 17 bases between the two germline ends. CDR3 size: 16 residues. Germline CDR1 is LGHDT and CDR2 is YNNKEL (reference sequence). TCRdb's table, derived via immunoSEQ multiplex PCR, lists solely in-frame clones and lacks some. The sample holds around 68,000 clones, about 80% seen once. The chain combines TRBV3-1 (or the pseudogene TRBV3-2) with TRBJ1-5; D ambiguous. The sample consisted of blood. The sequence derives from a man aged 45-65 years in good health. The CDR3, as DNA: TGTGCCAGCACCAACATCGATTGGGAGAGCAATCAGCCCCAGCATTTT. It translates to CASTNIDWESNQPQHF.